This record covers a single TCR beta chain. This specimen belongs to a study of control samples from healthy donors and cancer patients. Trimming shortened V by 5 bases and J by 1 base, and 12 bases separated the two germline ends. The CDR3 has 14 residues. Germline lookup yields CDR1 LNHDA and CDR2 SQIVND (reference sequence). Method: immunoSEQ multiplex PCR; TCRdb's copy keeps in-frame clones and lacks some. The data show just under 65,000 clones, with 70% to 90% seen just once and nearly 5.5% held by the top ten. The chain couples TRBV19 to TRBJ2-7; D is perhaps TRBD2 (6 bases). The sequenced material came from blood. The sequence came from a man aged 40-49 years in good health. CDR3 nucleotide sequence: TGTGCCAGTAGTGCGGGACTGACATCCTACGAGCAGTACTTC. This gives the protein CASSAGLTSYEQYF.